This T cell receptor beta chain was sequenced during a study of CD4 T cells in relation to SARS-CoV-2 and coronaviruses. Study overall: Negative control cultures got HIV-1 Nef peptides or no peptide.

Method: immunoSEQ multiplex PCR; TCRdb's copy keeps in-frame clones and lacks some. The data hold some 19,000 clones, with over 70% observed a single time. Unexposed donor CD4+ T cells date from about 2011-2019, before the COVID-19 pandemic. CD4+ T cells were isolated from the cells after 10 days of culture. Looked up from germline, CDR1 is SGHDT and CDR2 is YYEEEE. The CDR3 spans 11 residues. Comment on this clone: Its target is not known. The germline gene is not matched at one end of the junction; a read error may be the cause.

This sequence originates from a human donor in good health. The J gene is TRBJ2-1, the V gene TRBV5-6; possibly TRBD2 for D (6 bases). The material sequenced was CD4+ T cells from PBMCs, cultured in vitro. The CDR3 region has the DNA TGTGCCAGCAGCTTGGTGGGGGACTCCCTCTTC. This gives the protein CASSLVGDSLF.